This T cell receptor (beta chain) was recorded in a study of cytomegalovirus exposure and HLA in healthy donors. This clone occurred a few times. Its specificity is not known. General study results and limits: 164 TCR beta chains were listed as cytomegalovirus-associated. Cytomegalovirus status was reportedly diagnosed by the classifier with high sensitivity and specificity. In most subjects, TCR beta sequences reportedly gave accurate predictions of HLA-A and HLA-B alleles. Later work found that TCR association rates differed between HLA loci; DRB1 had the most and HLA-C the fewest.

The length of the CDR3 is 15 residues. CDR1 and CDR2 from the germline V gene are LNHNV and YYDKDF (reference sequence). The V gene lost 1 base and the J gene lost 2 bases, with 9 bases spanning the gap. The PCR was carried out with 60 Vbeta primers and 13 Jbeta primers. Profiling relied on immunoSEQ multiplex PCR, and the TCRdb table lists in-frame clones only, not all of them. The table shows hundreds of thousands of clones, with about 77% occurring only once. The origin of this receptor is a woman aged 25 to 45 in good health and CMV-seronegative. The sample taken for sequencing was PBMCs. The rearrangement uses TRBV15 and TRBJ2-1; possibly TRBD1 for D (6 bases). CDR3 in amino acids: CATSRAGDPYNEQFF. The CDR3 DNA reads TGTGCCACCAGCAGAGCAGGGGACCCCTACAATGAGCAGTTCTTC.